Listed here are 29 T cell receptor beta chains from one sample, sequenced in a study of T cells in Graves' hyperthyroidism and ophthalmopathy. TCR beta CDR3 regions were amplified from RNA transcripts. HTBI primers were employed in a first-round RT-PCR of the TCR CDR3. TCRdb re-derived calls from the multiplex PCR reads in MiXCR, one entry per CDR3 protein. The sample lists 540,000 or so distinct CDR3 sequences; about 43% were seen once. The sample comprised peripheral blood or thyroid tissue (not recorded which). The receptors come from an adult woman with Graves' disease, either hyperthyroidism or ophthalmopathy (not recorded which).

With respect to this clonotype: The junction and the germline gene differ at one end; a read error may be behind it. DNA for the CDR3: TGTGTCAGCAGTGAAGCAGGAGGACAGAGCTTCTACGAGCAGTACTTC. Its protein is CVSSEAGGQSFYEQYF. The rearrangement joins TRBV2 to TRBJ2-7, with D perhaps matching TRBD1 (6 bases). CDR3 length: 16 residues. Germline V lookup: CDR1 SNHLY, CDR2 FYNNEI.

Here the CDR3 DNA reads TGCAGGGGGGGACTTCTCACCGGGGAGCTGTTTTTT. Residues: CRGGLLTGELFF. The chain uses TRBV29-1 and TRBJ2-2; the D gene is possibly TRBD2 (6 bases). CDR3 length: 12 residues. Germline lookup yields CDR1 SQVTM and CDR2 ANQGSEA.

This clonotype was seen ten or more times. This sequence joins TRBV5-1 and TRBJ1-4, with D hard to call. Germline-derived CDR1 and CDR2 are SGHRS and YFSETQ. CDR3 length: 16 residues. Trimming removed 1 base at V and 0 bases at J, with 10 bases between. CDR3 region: CASSLSGRATNEKLFF. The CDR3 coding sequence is TGCGCCAGCAGCTTGTCTGGGAGGGCAACTAATGAAAAACTGTTTTTT.

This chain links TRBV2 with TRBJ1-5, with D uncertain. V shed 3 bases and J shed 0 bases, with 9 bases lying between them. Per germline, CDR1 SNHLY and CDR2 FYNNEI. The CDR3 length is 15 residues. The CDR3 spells CASSDRQLSNQPQHF. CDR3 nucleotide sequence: TGTGCCAGCAGTGATAGGCAGCTTAGCAATCAGCCCCAGCATTTT.

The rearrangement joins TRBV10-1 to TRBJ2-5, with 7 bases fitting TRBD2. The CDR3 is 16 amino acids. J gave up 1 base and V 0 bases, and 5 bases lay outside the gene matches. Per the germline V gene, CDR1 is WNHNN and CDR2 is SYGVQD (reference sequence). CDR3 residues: CASSESTGGGQETQYF. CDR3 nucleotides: TGCGCCAGCAGTGAGTCGACGGGGGGTGGCCAAGAGACCCAGTACTTC.

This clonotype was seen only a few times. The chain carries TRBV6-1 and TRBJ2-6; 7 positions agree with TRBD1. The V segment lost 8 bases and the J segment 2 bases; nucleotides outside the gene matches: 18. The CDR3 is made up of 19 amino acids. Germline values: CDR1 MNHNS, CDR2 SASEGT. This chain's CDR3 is CASRPDATGWVTGANVLTF. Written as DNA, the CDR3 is TGTGCCAGCCGACCGGACGCGACAGGGTGGGTGACTGGGGCCAACGTCCTGACTTTC.

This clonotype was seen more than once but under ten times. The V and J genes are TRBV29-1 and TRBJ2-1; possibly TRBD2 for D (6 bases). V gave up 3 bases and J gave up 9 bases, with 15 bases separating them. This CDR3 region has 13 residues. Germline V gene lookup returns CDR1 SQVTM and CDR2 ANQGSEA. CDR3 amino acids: CSVEDGSWPEQFF. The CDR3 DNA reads TGCAGCGTTGAGGACGGGAGCTGGCCTGAGCAGTTCTTC.

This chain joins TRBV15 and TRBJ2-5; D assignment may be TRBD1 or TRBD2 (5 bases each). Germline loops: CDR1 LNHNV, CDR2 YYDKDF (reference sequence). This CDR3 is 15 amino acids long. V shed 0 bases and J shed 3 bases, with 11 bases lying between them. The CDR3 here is CATSRDEGLEETQYF. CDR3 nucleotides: TGTGCCACCAGCAGAGATGAGGGGTTGGAAGAGACCCAGTACTTC.

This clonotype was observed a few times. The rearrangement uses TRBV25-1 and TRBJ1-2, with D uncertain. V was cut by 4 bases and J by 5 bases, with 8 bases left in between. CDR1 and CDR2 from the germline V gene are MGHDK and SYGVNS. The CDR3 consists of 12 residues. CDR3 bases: TGTGCCAGCAGTGGGGAGATATATGGCTACACCTTC. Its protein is CASSGEIYGYTF.

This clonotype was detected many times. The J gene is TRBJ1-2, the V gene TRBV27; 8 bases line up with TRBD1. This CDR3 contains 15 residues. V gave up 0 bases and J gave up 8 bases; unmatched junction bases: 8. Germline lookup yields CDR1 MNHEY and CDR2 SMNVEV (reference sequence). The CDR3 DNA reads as TGTGCCAGCAGTTTATCGCACGGGACAGGTTCGGGCTACACCTTC. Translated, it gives CASSLSHGTGSGYTF.

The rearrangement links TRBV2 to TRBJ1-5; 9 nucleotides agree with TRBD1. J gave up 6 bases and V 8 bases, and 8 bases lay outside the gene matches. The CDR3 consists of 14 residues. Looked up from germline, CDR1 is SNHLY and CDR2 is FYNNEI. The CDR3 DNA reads TGTGCCAGCGAAAGGGACAGGGAGGGTCAGCCCCAGCATTTT. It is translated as CASERDREGQPQHF.

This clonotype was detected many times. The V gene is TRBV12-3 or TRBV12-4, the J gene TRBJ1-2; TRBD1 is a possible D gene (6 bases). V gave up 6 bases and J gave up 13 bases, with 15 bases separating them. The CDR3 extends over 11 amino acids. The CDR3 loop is CASSLGGQCTF. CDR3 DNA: TGTGCCAGCAGCCTAGGGGGTCAGTGCACCTTC.

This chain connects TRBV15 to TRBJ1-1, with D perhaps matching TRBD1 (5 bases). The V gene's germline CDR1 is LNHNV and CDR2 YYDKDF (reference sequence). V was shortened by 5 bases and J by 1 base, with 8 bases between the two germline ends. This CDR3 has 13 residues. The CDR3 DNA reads TGTGCCACCAGCGGACACGGGAACACTGAAGCTTTCTTT. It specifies CATSGHGNTEAFF.

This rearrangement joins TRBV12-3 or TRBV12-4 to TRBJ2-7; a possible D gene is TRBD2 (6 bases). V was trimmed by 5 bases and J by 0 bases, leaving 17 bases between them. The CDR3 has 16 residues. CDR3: CASSQHGDFSSYEQYF. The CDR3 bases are TGTGCCAGCAGTCAGCACGGGGACTTCAGCTCCTACGAGCAGTACTTC.

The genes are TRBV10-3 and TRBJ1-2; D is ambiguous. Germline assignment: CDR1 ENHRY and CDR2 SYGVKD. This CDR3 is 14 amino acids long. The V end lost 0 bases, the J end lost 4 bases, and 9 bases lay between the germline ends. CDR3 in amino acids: CAISESSDSYGYTF. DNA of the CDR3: TGTGCCATCAGTGAGTCGTCGGATTCCTATGGCTACACCTTC.

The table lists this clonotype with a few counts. Written as DNA, the CDR3 is TGTGCCAGCAGTTTAAGACAGGAAGGTGTAGTAGAGCAGTACTTC. This gives the protein CASSLRQEGVVEQYF. The chain combines TRBV27 with TRBJ2-7, with D perhaps TRBD1 (6 bases). CDR3 size: 15 residues. CDR1 is MNHEY, CDR2 SMNVEV, per germline (reference sequence). V shed 2 bases and J shed 7 bases, with 18 bases lying between them.

CDR3 nucleotides: TGTGCCAGCTCGGAAGGGCTAGCGGGTTACGAGCAGTACTTC. This codes for CASSEGLAGYEQYF. V usage is TRBV7-6 and J usage is TRBJ2-7, with 8 bases identical to TRBD2. The germline CDR1 and CDR2 sequences are SGHVS and FNYEAQ. This CDR3 has 14 residues. Trimming removed 8 bases from V and 4 bases from J; junction bases left unmatched: 10.

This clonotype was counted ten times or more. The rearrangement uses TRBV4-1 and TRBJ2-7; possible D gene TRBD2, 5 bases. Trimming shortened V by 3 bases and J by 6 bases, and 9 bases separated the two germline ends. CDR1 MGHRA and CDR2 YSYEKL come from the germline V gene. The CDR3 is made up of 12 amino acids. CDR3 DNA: TGCGCCAGCAGCCACTCGGGATCCGAGCAGTACTTC. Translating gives CASSHSGSEQYF.

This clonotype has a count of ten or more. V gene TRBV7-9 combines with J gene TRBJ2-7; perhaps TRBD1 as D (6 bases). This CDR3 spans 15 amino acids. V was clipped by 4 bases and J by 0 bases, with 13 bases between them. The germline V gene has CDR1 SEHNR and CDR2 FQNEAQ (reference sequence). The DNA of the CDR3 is TGTGCCAGCAGCTCGGGACACCTTAGCTCCTACGAGCAGTACTTC. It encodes CASSSGHLSSYEQYF.

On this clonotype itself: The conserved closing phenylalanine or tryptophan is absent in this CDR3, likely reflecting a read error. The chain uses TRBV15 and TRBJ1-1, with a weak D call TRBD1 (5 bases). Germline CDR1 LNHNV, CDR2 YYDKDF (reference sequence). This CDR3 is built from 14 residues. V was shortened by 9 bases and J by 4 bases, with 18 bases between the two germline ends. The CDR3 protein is CATTGGALSTEAFL. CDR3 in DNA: TGTGCCACAACGGGCGGGGCCTTAAGCACTGAAGCTTTCCTT.

The CDR3 DNA follows: TGCAGCGTTGATGCAGGTGGATCTTTCTTT. As protein: CSVDAGGSFF. The J gene is TRBJ1-1, the V gene TRBV29-1; D gene uncertain. CDR3 length: 10 residues. V was pared by 3 bases and J by 12 bases, with 11 bases between. Germline V CDR1 and CDR2: SQVTM, ANQGSEA.

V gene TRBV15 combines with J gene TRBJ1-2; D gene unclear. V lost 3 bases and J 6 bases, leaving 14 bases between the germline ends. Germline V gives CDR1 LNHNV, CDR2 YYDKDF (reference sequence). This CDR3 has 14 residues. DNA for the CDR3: TGTGCCACCAGCAGCCGCTGGGGAACCGATGGCTACACCTTC. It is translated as CATSSRWGTDGYTF. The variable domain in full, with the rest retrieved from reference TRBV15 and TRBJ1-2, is DAMVIQNPRYQVTQFGKPVTLSCSQTLNHNVMYWYQQKSSQAPKLLFHYYDKDFNNEADTPDNFQSRRPNTSFCFLDIRSPGLGDTAMYLCATSSRWGTDGYTFGSGTRLTVV.

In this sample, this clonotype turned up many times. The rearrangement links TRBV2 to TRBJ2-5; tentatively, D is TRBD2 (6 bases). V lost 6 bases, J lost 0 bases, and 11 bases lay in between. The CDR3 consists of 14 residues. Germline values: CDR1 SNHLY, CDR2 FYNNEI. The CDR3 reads CASSAGLNQETQYF. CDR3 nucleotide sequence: TGTGCCAGCAGCGCGGGACTGAACCAAGAGACCCAGTACTTC. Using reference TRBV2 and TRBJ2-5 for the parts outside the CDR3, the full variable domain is EPEVTQTPSHQVTQMGQEVILRCVPISNHLYFYWYRQILGQKVEFLVSFYNNEISEKSEIFDDQFSVERPDGSNFTLKIRSTKLEDSAMYFCASSAGLNQETQYFGPGTRLLVL.

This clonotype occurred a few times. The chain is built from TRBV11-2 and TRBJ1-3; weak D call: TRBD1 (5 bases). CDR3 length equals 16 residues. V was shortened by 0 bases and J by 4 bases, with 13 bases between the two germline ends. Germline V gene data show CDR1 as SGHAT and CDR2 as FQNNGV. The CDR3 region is CASSLDLRDSGNTIYF. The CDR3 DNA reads TGTGCCAGCAGCTTAGATCTGCGGGACTCCGGAAACACCATATATTTT.

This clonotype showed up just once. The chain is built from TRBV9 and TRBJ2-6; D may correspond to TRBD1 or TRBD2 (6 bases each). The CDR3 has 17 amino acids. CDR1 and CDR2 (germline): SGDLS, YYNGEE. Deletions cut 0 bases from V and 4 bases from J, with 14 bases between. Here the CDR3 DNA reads TGTGCCAGCAGCGTAGAAGGAGGGGGTCTCGGGGCCAACGTCCTGACTTTC. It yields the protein CASSVEGGGLGANVLTF.

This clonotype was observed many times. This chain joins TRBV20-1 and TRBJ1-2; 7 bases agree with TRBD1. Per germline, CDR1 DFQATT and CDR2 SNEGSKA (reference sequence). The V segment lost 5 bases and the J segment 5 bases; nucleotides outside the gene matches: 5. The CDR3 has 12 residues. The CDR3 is CSARQGGYGYTF. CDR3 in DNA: TGCAGTGCTCGACAGGGAGGTTATGGCTACACCTTC.

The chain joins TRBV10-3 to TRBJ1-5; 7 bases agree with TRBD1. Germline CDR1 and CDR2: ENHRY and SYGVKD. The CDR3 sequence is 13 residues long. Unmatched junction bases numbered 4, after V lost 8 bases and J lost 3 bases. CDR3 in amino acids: CAIGDSNNQPQHF. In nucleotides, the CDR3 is TGTGCCATCGGGGACAGCAACAATCAGCCCCAGCATTTT.

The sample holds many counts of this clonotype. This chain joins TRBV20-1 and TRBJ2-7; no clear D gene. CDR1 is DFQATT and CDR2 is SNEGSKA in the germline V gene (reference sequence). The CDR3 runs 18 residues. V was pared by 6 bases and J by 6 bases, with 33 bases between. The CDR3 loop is CSAPYVAGSLNIASEQYF. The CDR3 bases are TGCAGTGCCCCTTATGTGGCAGGAAGCCTCAATATCGCTAGCGAGCAGTACTTC.

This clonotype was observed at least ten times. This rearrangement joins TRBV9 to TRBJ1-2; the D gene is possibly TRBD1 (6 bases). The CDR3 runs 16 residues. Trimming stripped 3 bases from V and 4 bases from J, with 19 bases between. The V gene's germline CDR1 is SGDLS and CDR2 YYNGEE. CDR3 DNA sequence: TGTGCCAGCAGCGCCTGGGGAATGGGGACAACCTATGGCTACACCTTC. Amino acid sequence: CASSAWGMGTTYGYTF.